This T cell receptor (beta chain) was observed in a study of cytomegalovirus exposure and HLA in healthy donors (dated by TCRdb to about 2017). For the wider study: According to an earlier analysis of several hundred of the donors, 150 million to 200 million T cells yielded 100 million or so unique TCR beta sequences and approximately 300 Gb of sequence data. Because of strong linkage in the cohort, roughly five DR-DQ haplotypes were treated as single units for association and clustering. A later genetic analysis used genome-wide SNP genotypes for about 55% of the 666 donors, treating that subset as a discovery cohort. To predict cytomegalovirus infection status, the study combined high-throughput TCR immunosequencing, statistical association of individual TCRs with disease status, and machine learning. The study used immunosequencing to profile the T cell repertoires of several hundred subjects and linked those repertoires to cytomegalovirus serostatus. The study aimed to test whether signatures of past pathogen exposure could be identified by cataloging public T cell receptors. To study patterns of TCR occurrence, a later analysis re-analyzed previously published TCR beta repertoires from several hundred donors and added high-resolution HLA genotyping. An early release covering over 500 HLA-typed donors comprised approximately 290 gigabases of sequencing data and 85 million to 100 million unique TCR sequences. Of the roughly 400 genotyped donors, approximately 83% fell in the genetic ancestry cluster associated with self-reported Caucasian donors. Typing coverage differed by locus: A, B, C, DRB1 and DQB1 were typed in about 620-630 donors, DQA1 in about 500, DPA1 in over 600, and DPB1 in 450 to 480. On average, about 200,000 unique TCR beta nucleotide sequences were sequenced per donor among roughly 430 genotyped donors of the cohort, with 15% to 20% of those sequences being non-productive. All discovery cohort repertoires had been generated on a single sequencing platform. Besides the first cohort of approximately 710 subjects, a separate validation cohort made up of 90 to 150 different subjects was used. Alongside the repertoire data, information on donor age, sex, ethnicity and CMV serostatus was compiled. Rather than using new phenotypic data, the later analysis identified candidate immune exposures from TCR beta sequences and from how often those sequences occurred across donors. HLA typing included class I and class II loci at four-digit resolution. In an earlier analysis of 500 to 650 of the donors, high-throughput TCR beta sequencing was used to judge whether each TCR beta V gene segment behaved as functional or pseudogenic. What the research found in general, with its limitations: Cytomegalovirus status was reported to be diagnosed by the classifier with high specificity and sensitivity in both the original and validation cohorts. For the cohort, immune exposure information was limited to CMV serostatus. Sequencing depth was assumed to be roughly uniform across donors in the presence/absence analyses, though that assumption may not hold. In this cohort, only TCR beta chains were sequenced, and detectable features were limited by the absence of alpha or paired-chain data. Compared with the roughly 710-donor mean, donors in an Asian-associated ancestry cluster had fewer N-insertions in productive TCRs, according to a later genetic analysis. In a later analysis, the rate of TCR association differed among HLA loci, with DRB1 alleles having the most associated TCRs and HLA-C alleles having the fewest. At a false discovery rate of 0.05, a later analysis linked roughly 17,000 TCR beta sequences to specific HLA alleles. In vitro tests confirmed that a few of the cytomegalovirus-associated TCR beta chains recognize cytomegalovirus antigens. Roughly 15 rarely observed V segments, including chromosome 9 orphons, were excluded from the earlier analysis of a few hundred of the donors because counts were too low. In a later analysis, HLA-associated TCR beta chains showed more clonal expansion and lower generation probabilities than non-associated chains that were equally common. The 87-base-pair reads could not distinguish some IMGT-functional V segments, including TRBV6-2 and TRBV6-3, so those segments were excluded. Correlated functional status among segregating V segments might reflect linkage disequilibrium, but an unknown experimental factor could not be ruled out. Most CMV-associated TCR beta chains appeared to be HLA-restricted in a later analysis, and the HLA associations seemed to be driven largely by CMV exposure. In a later analysis, several top co-occurrence clusters were reported to appear linked to parvovirus B19, influenza, CMV and Epstein-Barr virus. A further reported finding was that TCR beta sequences accurately predicted the HLA-A and HLA-B alleles for most subjects in the first cohort. The sequencing pipeline was judged likely to have produced a cluster of highly shared sequence variants as a technical artifact. A total of roughly 160 TCR beta chains were listed by the study as associated with cytomegalovirus. When HLA alleles, especially DR and DQ, strongly co-occurred, attributing TCR associations to individual alleles was difficult. V-gene and J-gene trimming of TCR beta chains was associated with a missense DCLRE1C variant in a later genetic analysis, and the association was replicated in an independent cohort. Because HLA typing was missing for some donors at each locus, association tests included only the typed subset. It was suggested by the authors that the approach could potentially be generalized to other disease states and immunological phenotypes. Most TCR sequences were seen in very few donors, while some public TCRs were found in many individuals. In an earlier analysis of fewer than 700 of the donors, most TCR beta V segments appeared in productive rearrangements about 87% or about 30% of the time, broadly matching IMGT annotations.

Libraries were built with the immunoSEQ multiplex PCR assay. For the multiplex PCR, a mixture combining 60 forward primers for TCR Vbeta segments and 13 reverse primers for TCR Jbeta segments was used. Amplification of the CDR3 region of rearranged TCR beta genes was performed with a multiplex PCR assay on genomic DNA. The Illumina HiSeq System was used to sequence the amplified TCR beta libraries as 87-base-pair reads. On the study's bioinformatics: A later analysis tallied 80 million to 95 million unique TCR beta chains across the roughly 610 repertoires, and around 12 million of those chains were shared by two or more donors. Raw reads were error-corrected and collapsed into unique sequences by a nearest-neighbor algorithm in which closely related sequences were merged to remove PCR and sequencing errors. To assign V, D and J gene segments, CDR3 sequences were aligned to IMGT reference sequences. For a sequence to be retained, a match of at least six nucleotides was required to both a V gene segment and a J gene segment. Rearrangements were classified as productive when the CDR3 lacked stop codons and remained in frame with V and J, and all other rearrangements were classified as non-productive. Following IMGT convention, CDR3 was defined as the stretch from the second conserved V-encoded cysteine up to the conserved J-encoded phenylalanine. The earlier analysis of around 640 of the donors excluded sequences that lacked an unambiguous match to a single V gene segment. In an earlier analysis of 587 of the donors, a V segment was called functional when productive rearrangements were above 56.7%, and segregating when the standard deviation between donors exceeded 5%. A statistical classification framework was built for diagnosing cytomegalovirus status from the catalog of TCR beta chain sequences. In a later analysis, V and J genes were assigned by comparing TCR nucleotide sequences against IMGT/GENE-DB human TR gene sequences. A later analysis assigned CDR3 sequences and most-parsimonious VDJ recombination scenarios with the TCRdist pipeline. In a later analysis, each TCR beta chain was defined by its CDR3 amino acid sequence together with its V-gene family, and reads without a unique V-gene family were excluded. In a later analysis, 500 to 650 highly shared, low-generation-probability nucleotide sequences were removed to address suspected cross-contamination and a sequencing artifact. A later analysis calculated a clonal expansion index for each public chain from normalized within-repertoire ranks of inferred template counts. A later analysis computed generation probabilities with a VDJ recombination model fitted to out-of-frame rearrangements, and checked the results against IGoR. Hypergeometric tests were used in a later analysis to score TCR-TCR, TCR-HLA and TCR-CMV co-occurrence, with a repertoire-size bias correction applied to the TCR pairs. False discovery rates were estimated in a later analysis by permuting HLA or CMV assignments 20 times. In a later analysis, co-occurring TCRs were grouped with DBSCAN, and TCRdist sequence similarity was added when clustering was performed within HLA-allele-positive subsets. Co-occurrence clustering excluded repertoires with fewer than 30,000 or more than 120,000 public chains, plus five with anomalous nucleotide sharing. TCRdb stores this immuneACCESS table with in-frame sequences only. Part of the clones is absent; in the studies checked, under half of the shortfall reflects unresolved V genes, and no reason is known for the rest. V and J calls plus clone size are reproduced from that table; the DNA served to infer D and trimming. Recorded for this sample are around 99,000 clones; roughly two thirds of them occurred a single time. Around 8.1% of the sample goes to the ten largest clones.

Based on the germline V gene (reference sequence), the CDR1 and CDR2 sequences are MNHEY and SMNVEV. Reading from cysteine to phenylalanine, the CDR3 counts 15 amino acids. Only the CDR3 DNA is retained, 45 bases long and in frame from the first base. Cut back by 6 bases and 4 bases, the V and J ends lie 18 bases apart. As for this clone: Its antigen is still unknown. Base qualities are not recorded, but no much larger clone differs from it by a single base.

In total, roughly 710 healthy bone marrow donors made up the cohort. Cohort members were all nominally healthy when sampled, although unrecorded immune exposures were likely present. The donor tested CMV seronegative, placing the donor among the roughly 350 seronegative members of the cohort. Each donor provided a peripheral blood sample, and peripheral blood mononuclear cells were used for TCR beta sequencing. The Qiagen DNeasy Blood Extraction Kit was used to extract genomic DNA from the blood cell samples. The source of this sequence is a man aged 40-49 years in good health and CMV-seronegative. The sequencing sample was made of PBMCs. Recombination linked TRBV27 to TRBJ1-2, with TRBD1 tentatively as D gene (6 bases match). The nucleotide sequence is TGTGCCAGCAGCATAACAGGGAACCCCGGCTATGGCTACACCTTC. It codes for CASSITGNPGYGYTF.